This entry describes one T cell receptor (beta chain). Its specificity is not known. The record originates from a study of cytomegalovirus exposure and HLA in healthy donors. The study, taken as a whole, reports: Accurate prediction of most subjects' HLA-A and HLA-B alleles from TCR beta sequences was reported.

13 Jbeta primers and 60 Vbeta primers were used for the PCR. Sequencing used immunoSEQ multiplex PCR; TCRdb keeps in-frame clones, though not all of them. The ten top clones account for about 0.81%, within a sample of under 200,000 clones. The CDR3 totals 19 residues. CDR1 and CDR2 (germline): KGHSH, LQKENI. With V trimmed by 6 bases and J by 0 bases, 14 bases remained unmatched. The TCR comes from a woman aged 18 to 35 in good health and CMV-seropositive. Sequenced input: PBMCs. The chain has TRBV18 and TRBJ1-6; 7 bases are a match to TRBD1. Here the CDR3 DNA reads TGTGCCAGCTCCCGCGGCTCCCCGGGACAGAGCTCCTATAATTCACCCCTCCACTTT. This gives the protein CASSRGSPGQSSYNSPLHF.